Below are 17 T cell receptor beta chains sequenced from a single sample in a study of human T cells and chemical hapten exposure. TCRdb called the RACE reads again in MiXCR, with one record for every CDR3 protein. The sample includes about 360,000 distinct CDR3 sequences, roughly 6.9% of them seen just once. The time point was: patch test 1, 2 weeks after DPC sensitization. Treatment denoted: therapeutic diphenylcyclopropenone sensitization with weekly scalp DPC. The sample in question was whole blood, obtained in connection with sensitization to the hapten diphenylcyclopropenone (DPC). These receptors were collected from a woman aged 18-29 years with alopecia areata. Some clones in this sample may be carry-over from other donors' samples.

This clonotype was counted ten times or more. The chain carries TRBV7-3 and TRBJ1-1, with 7 nucleotides matching TRBD1. Germline loops: CDR1 SGHTA, CDR2 FQGTGA. Trimming cost V 3 bases and J 1 base; bases outside gene matches: 2. The CDR3 length is 14 residues. The DNA of the CDR3 is TGTGCCAGCAGCTTTGGACAGGCGAACACTGAAGCTTTCTTT. Protein product: CASSFGQANTEAFF.

The DNA for the CDR3 is TGTGCCAGCAGCTTAACTCACCCCGCGGCTAATGAAAAACTGTTTTTT. Residues: CASSLTHPAANEKLFF. The chain recombines TRBV7-9 with TRBJ1-4; D is undetermined. V lost 2 bases, J lost 3 bases, and 13 bases lay in between. The CDR3 spans 16 residues. Germline CDR1 reads SEHNR; CDR2 reads FQNEAQ (reference sequence).

This clonotype was seen a handful of times. The genes are TRBV20-1 and TRBJ2-5, with D perhaps assigned TRBD1 or TRBD2 (6 bases each). With 5 bases removed from V and 4 bases from J, the gap between germline ends came to 20 bases. CDR3 length equals 15 residues. Germline V gene data show CDR1 as DFQATT and CDR2 as SNEGSKA (reference sequence). The CDR3 protein is CSAQEGVRSPETQYF. CDR3 sequence (DNA): TGCAGTGCTCAGGAGGGGGTACGGTCTCCAGAGACCCAGTACTTC.

This clonotype turned up a few times. The V gene is TRBV4-1, the J gene TRBJ1-1; a weak D match, TRBD1 (6 bases). Germline V CDR1 and CDR2: MGHRA, YSYEKL. This CDR3 is 16 amino acids long. V was pared by 6 bases and J by 0 bases, with 17 bases between. The chain's CDR3 is CASRLRQALMNTEAFF. CDR3 in DNA: TGCGCCAGCAGGCTTAGACAGGCCCTAATGAACACTGAAGCTTTCTTT.

The chain uses TRBV29-1 and TRBJ2-1; D not resolved. The V gene lost 4 bases and the J gene lost 4 bases, with 20 bases spanning the gap. The CDR3 runs 16 residues. Germline values: CDR1 SQVTM, CDR2 ANQGSEA. Here the CDR3 reads CSVASNNPDTYNEQFF. CDR3 bases: TGCAGCGTTGCAAGTAATAATCCCGATACATACAATGAGCAGTTCTTC.

The chain links TRBV11-2 to TRBJ1-2, with a weak D call TRBD1 (5 bases). There are 14 residues in the CDR3. With 2 bases removed from V and 4 bases from J, the gap between germline ends came to 11 bases. Germline values: CDR1 SGHAT, CDR2 FQNNGV. The CDR3 sequence: CASSLLGGTYGYTF. Written as DNA, the CDR3 is TGTGCCAGCAGCTTACTGGGGGGGACCTATGGCTACACCTTC.

In its sample, this clonotype was seen many times. The rearrangement uses TRBV18 and TRBJ2-3; D unclear. Trimming removed 5 bases at V and 0 bases at J, with 3 bases between. The germline V gene encodes CDR1 KGHSH and CDR2 LQKENI. This CDR3 has 12 residues. This CDR3 reads CASSDSTDTQYF. The CDR3 nucleotides read TGTGCCAGCTCAGATAGCACAGATACGCAGTATTTT. Full variable domain (missing parts from reference TRBV18 and TRBJ2-3): NAGVMQNPRHLVRRRGQEARLRCSPMKGHSHVYWYRQLPEEGLKFMVYLQKENIIDESGMPKERFSAEFPKEGPSILRIQQVVRGDSAAYFCASSDSTDTQYFGPGTRLTVL.

The chain carries TRBV9 and TRBJ2-3; 10 bases map to TRBD2. CDR3 size: 16 residues. Germline trimming cut 1 base from V and 1 base from J; bases unmatched to any gene: 3. The germline CDR1 and CDR2 sequences are SGDLS and YYNGEE. CDR3 loop: CASSVSTSGGTDTQYF. CDR3 DNA sequence: TGTGCCAGCAGCGTAAGCACTAGCGGGGGCACAGATACGCAGTATTTT.

CDR3 bases: TGTGCCAGCAGTTTCCCCTCGCCCCAGCATTTT. Translated: CASSFPSPQHF. The rearrangement joins TRBV28 to TRBJ1-5; D not resolved. The CDR3 runs to 11 residues. Germline V lookup: CDR1 MDHEN, CDR2 SYDVKM. The V gene lost 3 bases and the J gene lost 9 bases, with 6 bases spanning the gap.

This clonotype was observed a few times. The chain employs TRBV20-1 and TRBJ1-1, with D perhaps matching TRBD1 (6 bases). The germline V gene encodes CDR1 DFQATT and CDR2 SNEGSKA (reference sequence). V was clipped by 0 bases and J by 1 base, with 15 bases between them. This CDR3 comprises 16 residues. The CDR3 bases are TGCAGTGCTAGAGATCCCGCTCAGGGGCGGAACACTGAAGCTTTCTTT. It translates to CSARDPAQGRNTEAFF.

This rearrangement joins TRBV18 to TRBJ1-5; possible D gene TRBD1, 6 bases. Germline CDR1 and CDR2: KGHSH and LQKENI. V gave up 6 bases and J gave up 6 bases, with 12 bases separating them. The CDR3 covers 13 residues. The CDR3 sequence is CASSLGTSQPQHF. For the CDR3, the DNA is TGTGCCAGCTCGCTAGGGACAAGTCAGCCCCAGCATTTT.

CDR3 DNA sequence: TGTGCCAGCAGTTGGGGGACAGGGGGCTCACCCCTCCACTTT. This encodes CASSWGTGGSPLHF. V is TRBV6-5 and J is TRBJ1-6; 12 bases line up with TRBD1. This CDR3 has 14 residues. CDR1 is MNHEY and CDR2 is SVGAGI in the germline V gene. With 4 bases clipped from V and 10 bases from J, the junction kept 2 bases outside the gene matches.

This clonotype appeared a few times. The chain carries TRBV12-3 or TRBV12-4 and TRBJ2-1; TRBD1 matches 7 bases. V was pared by 6 bases and J by 2 bases, with 7 bases of the junction left unmatched. CDR3 length: 15 residues. Here the CDR3 DNA reads TGTGCCAGCAGCCGACCGGGACAGCCCTACAATGAGCAGTTCTTC. Translating gives CASSRPGQPYNEQFF.

Many counts were recorded for this clonotype. The genes are TRBV5-1 and TRBJ2-7, with a possible D match to TRBD2 (5 bases). Germline V gene lookup returns CDR1 SGHRS and CDR2 YFSETQ. The CDR3 consists of 16 residues. V was cut by 1 base and J by 1 base, with 15 bases left in between. CDR3 nucleotide sequence: TGCGCCAGCAGCTTGCAAAGCGGCCATTTATCCTACGAGCAGTACTTC. Translating it yields CASSLQSGHLSYEQYF.

This clonotype was counted many times. The chain links TRBV6-2 or TRBV6-3 to TRBJ2-7; D might be TRBD2 (6 bases). Per germline, CDR1 MNHEY and CDR2 SVGEGT. CDR3 length equals 12 residues. V dropped 7 bases and J dropped 3 bases, with 10 bases sitting between them. The CDR3 sequence: CASTDGGYEQYF. CDR3 coding DNA: TGTGCCAGCACCGACGGGGGCTACGAGCAGTACTTC.

The rearrangement joins TRBV5-1 to TRBJ2-1; D is uncertain. From germline, CDR1 is SGHRS and CDR2 YFSETQ. The CDR3 sequence is 11 residues long. V dropped 2 bases and J dropped 8 bases, with 5 bases sitting between them. The CDR3 loop reads CASSFGDEQFF. CDR3 coding DNA: TGCGCCAGCAGCTTCGGTGATGAGCAGTTCTTC.

The chain carries TRBV3-1 and TRBJ1-4; D unclear. Trimming removed 0 bases from V and 12 bases from J, with 5 bases in between. Germline V gene data show CDR1 as LGHDT and CDR2 as YNNKEL (reference sequence). CDR3 length equals 11 residues. The CDR3 region has the DNA TGTGCCAGCAGCCAAGAATCAGAACTGTTTTTT. Amino acid sequence: CASSQESELFF.